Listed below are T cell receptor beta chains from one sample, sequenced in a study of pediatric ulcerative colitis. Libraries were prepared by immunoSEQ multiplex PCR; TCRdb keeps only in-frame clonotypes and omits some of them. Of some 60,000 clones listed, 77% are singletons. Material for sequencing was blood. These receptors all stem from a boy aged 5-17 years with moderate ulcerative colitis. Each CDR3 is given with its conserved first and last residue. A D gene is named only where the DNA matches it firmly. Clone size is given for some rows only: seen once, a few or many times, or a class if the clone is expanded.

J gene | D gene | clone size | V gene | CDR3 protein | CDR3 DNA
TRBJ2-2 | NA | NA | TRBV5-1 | CASSAQVPNTGELFF | TGCGCCAGCAGCGCCCAGGTTCCGAACACCGGGGAGCTGTTTTTT
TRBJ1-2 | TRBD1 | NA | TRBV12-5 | CASGSLTTGFGYTF | TGTGCTAGTGGTTCCTTAACGACAGGGTTTGGCTACACCTTC
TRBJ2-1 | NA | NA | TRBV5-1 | CASSLPPYNEQFF | TGCGCCAGCAGCCTCCCCCCTTACAATGAGCAGTTCTTC
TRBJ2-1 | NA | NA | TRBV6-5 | CASRKGPNEQFF | TGTGCCAGCAGAAAAGGGCCCAATGAGCAGTTCTTC
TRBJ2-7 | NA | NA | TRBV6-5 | CASSLGHSYEQYF | TGTGCCAGCAGTTTGGGACATTCCTACGAGCAGTACTTC
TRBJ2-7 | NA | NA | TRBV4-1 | CASSQDLDSHYEQYF | TGCGCCAGCAGCCAAGATCTGGACTCCCACTACGAGCAGTACTTC
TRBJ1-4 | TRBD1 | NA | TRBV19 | CASTTTGVNEKLFF | TGTGCCAGTACTACGACAGGGGTTAATGAAAAACTGTTTTTT
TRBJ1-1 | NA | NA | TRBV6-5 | CASSYVGTEAFF | TGTGCCAGCAGTTACGTGGGCACTGAAGCTTTCTTT
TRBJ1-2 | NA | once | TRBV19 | CASSRDVRGYTF | TGTGCCAGTAGTAGGGACGTAAGGGGCTACACCTTC
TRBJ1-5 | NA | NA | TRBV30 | CAWSNQGLSNQPQHF | TGTGCCTGGAGTAACCAGGGTCTTAGCAATCAGCCCCAGCATTTT
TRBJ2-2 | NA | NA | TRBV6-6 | CASSYLGVRTGELFF | TGTGCCAGCAGTTACCTGGGGGTACGGACCGGGGAGCTGTTTTTT
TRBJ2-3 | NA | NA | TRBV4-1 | CASSQQWGEGDTQYF | TGCGCCAGCAGCCAACAATGGGGAGAGGGGGATACGCAGTATTTT
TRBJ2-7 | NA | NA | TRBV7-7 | CASSLRLGAYEQYF | TGTGCCAGCAGCTTAAGGCTAGGGGCCTACGAGCAGTACTTC
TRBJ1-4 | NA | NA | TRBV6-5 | CASSRSGKSNEKLFF | TGTGCCAGCAGTCGCTCGGGGAAGTCTAATGAAAAACTGTTTTTT
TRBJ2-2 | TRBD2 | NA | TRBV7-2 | CASTPTRLAQNTGELFF | TGTGCCAGCACCCCTACCCGACTAGCGCAGAACACCGGGGAGCTGTTTTTT
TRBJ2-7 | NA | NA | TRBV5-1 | CASSRGTGYEQYF | TGCGCCAGCAGCCGTGGGACTGGCTACGAGCAGTACTTC
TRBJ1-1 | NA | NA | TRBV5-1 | CASSFGVSRNTEAFF | TGCGCCAGCAGCTTCGGGGTATCTAGGAACACTGAAGCTTTCTTT
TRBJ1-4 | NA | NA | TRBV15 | CATSRVPLKNEKLFF | TGTGCCACCAGCAGAGTGCCACTAAAGAACGAAAAACTGTTTTTT
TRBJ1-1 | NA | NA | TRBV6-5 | CASSYNREGEAFF | TGTGCCAGCAGTTACAACAGGGAGGGTGAAGCTTTCTTT
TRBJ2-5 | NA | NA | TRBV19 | CASSMPGGLGRETQYF | TGTGCCAGTAGTATGCCAGGGGGACTGGGGAGGGAGACCCAGTACTTC
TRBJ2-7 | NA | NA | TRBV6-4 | CASSQGAGGIYEQYF | TGTGCCAGCAGTCAGGGAGCAGGGGGGATCTACGAGCAGTACTTC
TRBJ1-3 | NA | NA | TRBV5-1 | CASSLYTSNSGNTIYF | TGCGCCAGCAGCCTGTACACTTCCAACTCTGGAAACACCATATATTTT
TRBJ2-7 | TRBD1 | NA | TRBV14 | CASSLLRTGREQYF | TGTGCCAGCAGCCTTCTTCGGACAGGGAGGGAGCAGTACTTC
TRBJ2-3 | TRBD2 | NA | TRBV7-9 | CASSPTGTSRDTQYF | TGTGCCAGCAGCCCTACCGGGACTAGCAGAGATACGCAGTATTTT
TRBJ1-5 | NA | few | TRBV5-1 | CASSLDWAQPQHF | TGCGCCAGCAGCTTGGATTGGGCACAGCCCCAGCATTTT
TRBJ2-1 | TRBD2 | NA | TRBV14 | CASSAAGGWFNEQFF | TGTGCCAGCAGCGCAGCGGGAGGGTGGTTCAATGAGCAGTTCTTC
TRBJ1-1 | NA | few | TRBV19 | CASSIDLENTEAFF | TGTGCCAGTAGTATAGATCTGGAGAACACTGAAGCTTTCTTT
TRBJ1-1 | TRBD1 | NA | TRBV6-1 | CASSFIGQAEAFF | TGTGCCAGCAGTTTTATCGGACAGGCTGAAGCTTTCTTT
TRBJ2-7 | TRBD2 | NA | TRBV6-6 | CASSGLLAGGEQYF | TGTGCCAGCAGTGGTTTACTAGCGGGAGGCGAGCAGTACTTC